The 23 T cell receptor beta chains below come from one sample, sequenced in a study of blood T cell repertoires in COVID-19. The method was immunoSEQ multiplex PCR; TCRdb's version includes in-frame clones alone and lacks a portion of them. The table records 95,000 to 150,000 clones, 70% to 85% of them present only once. The specimen sequenced was peripheral blood. The receptors originated from a woman aged 70-85 years with acute or convalescent COVID-19.

The V call is TRBV5-4, the J call TRBJ1-1; D not resolved. Germline V gene data show CDR1 as SGHNT and CDR2 as YYREEE (reference sequence). Trimming cost V 0 bases and J 1 base, with 7 bases left between them. The CDR3 consists of 14 residues. The CDR3 sequence is CASSLAVANTEAFF. The DNA of the CDR3 is TGTGCCAGCAGCTTGGCTGTAGCGAACACTGAAGCTTTCTTT.

V gene TRBV5-6 combines with J gene TRBJ2-3, with 7 bases matching TRBD1. V was clipped by 2 bases and J by 0 bases; unmatched bases: 6. Per the germline V gene, CDR1 is SGHDT and CDR2 is YYEEEE. The CDR3 sequence is 16 residues long. For the CDR3, the DNA is TGTGCCAGCAGCTTACTCAGGGGGTTAAGCACAGATACGCAGTATTTT. It encodes CASSLLRGLSTDTQYF.

The rearrangement joins TRBV3-1 (or the pseudogene TRBV3-2) to TRBJ2-3, with 7 bases identical to TRBD2. The CDR3 is 15 amino acids. CDR1 LGHDT and CDR2 YNNKEL come from the germline V gene (reference sequence). The V segment lost 4 bases and the J segment 2 bases; nucleotides outside the gene matches: 6. The CDR3 DNA reads TGTGCCAGCAGCCCCCCGGGACTATCCACAGATACGCAGTATTTT. This encodes CASSPPGLSTDTQYF.

This chain joins TRBV5-6 and TRBJ1-1, with TRBD1 matching 7 bases. The CDR3 consists of 14 residues. Germline V gene lookup returns CDR1 SGHDT and CDR2 YYEEEE. V shed 0 bases, J shed 6 bases, and the junction held 5 bases outside the gene matches. The CDR3 is CASSLGQGSAEAFF. In DNA form, the CDR3 reads TGTGCCAGCAGCTTGGGACAGGGTTCCGCTGAAGCTTTCTTT.

This clone was counted a few times. The chain joins TRBV7-9 to TRBJ2-7, with TRBD2 as a possible D gene (6 bases). Germline CDR1 SEHNR, CDR2 FQNEAQ (reference sequence). The CDR3 extends over 11 amino acids. Trimming stripped 7 bases from V and 2 bases from J, with 6 bases between. CDR3 coding DNA: TGTGCCAGCACTAGCGCCTACGAGCAGTACTTC. Its translation: CASTSAYEQYF.

This clone was observed a few times. The chain combines TRBV12-3 or TRBV12-4 with TRBJ1-4; D not resolved. The ends were cut back, 1 base at V and 7 bases at J, with 7 bases in the middle. This CDR3 has 13 residues. CDR3 in DNA: TGTGCCAGCAGTTTAGGGGCGCGTGAAAAACTGTTTTTT. It translates to CASSLGAREKLFF.

The gene calls are TRBV2 and TRBJ1-4; D may be TRBD1 (5 bases). Trimming took off 0 bases at V and 8 bases at J, with 16 bases between the two ends. There are 16 residues in the CDR3. Per germline, CDR1 SNHLY and CDR2 FYNNEI. The CDR3 here is CASSEARGRAVEKLFF. CDR3 coding DNA: TGTGCCAGCAGTGAAGCGCGGGGCAGGGCGGTGGAAAAACTGTTTTTT.

The rearrangement joins TRBV7-6 to TRBJ2-7, with 7 bases matching TRBD1. Germline trimming cut 5 bases from V and 2 bases from J; bases unmatched to any gene: 9. The CDR3 spans 15 residues. CDR1 is SGHVS, CDR2 FNYEAQ, per germline. The CDR3 loop reads CASSPGQARPYEQYF. CDR3 DNA sequence: TGTGCCAGCAGCCCCGGACAGGCTAGGCCCTACGAGCAGTACTTC.

The CDR3 sequence: CASSPSRVGDTEAFF. DNA for the CDR3: TGTGCCAGCAGCCCCTCAAGGGTCGGGGACACTGAAGCTTTCTTT. The chain is built from TRBV7-8 and TRBJ1-1; no clear D gene. The V gene's germline CDR1 is SGHVS and CDR2 FQNEAQ. The CDR3 has 15 amino acids. Trimming took 5 bases from V and 3 from J, leaving 16 bases between them. Together with reference TRBV7-8 and TRBJ1-1, the CDR3 gives the full variable domain: GAGVSQSPRYKVAKRGQDVALRCDPISGHVSLFWYQQALGQGPEFLTYFQNEAQLDKSGLPSDRFFAERPEGSVSTLKIQRTQQEDSAVYLCASSPSRVGDTEAFFGQGTRLTVV.

The chain combines TRBV7-2 with TRBJ1-1; no clear D gene. CDR1 and CDR2 (germline): SGHTA, FQGNSA. This CDR3 region has 14 residues. Deletions cut 2 bases from V and 1 base from J, with 8 bases between. CDR3 nucleotides: TGTGCCAGCAGCTTAATTAACGGGAACACTGAAGCTTTCTTT. This encodes CASSLINGNTEAFF.

The rearrangement joins TRBV5-1 to TRBJ1-5, with D unclear. The CDR3 runs 15 residues. V lost 0 bases to trimming and J lost 7 bases, with 14 bases between them. Per the germline V gene, CDR1 is SGHRS and CDR2 is YFSETQ. In DNA form, the CDR3 reads TGCGCCAGCAGCTTGGGTCTCGCGGGTTCCCAGCCCCAGCATTTT. Protein product: CASSLGLAGSQPQHF.

V and J are TRBV30 and TRBJ2-1; 12 positions match TRBD2. CDR3 length: 16 residues. V lost 3 bases to trimming and J lost 2 bases; unmatched junction nucleotides: 5. Germline V gene sequence: CDR1 GTSNPN, CDR2 SVGIG (reference sequence). CDR3 loop: CAWRLAGGSTYNEQFF. In DNA form, the CDR3 reads TGTGCCTGGAGACTAGCGGGGGGATCCACCTACAATGAGCAGTTCTTC.

The rearrangement links TRBV2 to TRBJ2-3, with 7 bases matching TRBD2. Unmatched junction bases numbered 5, after V lost 6 bases and J lost 5 bases. From germline, CDR1 is SNHLY and CDR2 FYNNEI. The CDR3 extends over 13 amino acids. DNA for the CDR3: TGTGCCAGCAGGTGGGGGGAGGGAGATACGCAGTATTTT. Translating it yields CASRWGEGDTQYF.

The chain combines TRBV6-2 or TRBV6-3 with TRBJ2-2, with 10 bases identical to TRBD1. V dropped 2 bases and J dropped 7; count of bases not matched to a gene: 4. Germline CDR1 is MNHEY and CDR2 is SVGEGT. The CDR3 sequence is 15 residues long. CDR3 bases: TGTGCCAGCAGTTACGCGGGACAGGGGATCGGGGAGCTGTTTTTT. It is translated as CASSYAGQGIGELFF.

The chain combines TRBV7-2 with TRBJ2-5; D is unclear. Germline V gene lookup returns CDR1 SGHTA and CDR2 FQGNSA. The CDR3 runs 16 residues. Trimming left V 1 base short and J 2 bases short, with 14 bases between. CDR3 amino acids: CASSLVAVWPQETQYF. DNA for the CDR3: TGTGCCAGCAGCTTAGTGGCTGTGTGGCCTCAAGAGACCCAGTACTTC.

The J gene is TRBJ1-4, the V gene TRBV5-1; 9 bases agree with TRBD1. CDR1 and CDR2 from the germline V gene are SGHRS and YFSETQ. The V and J ends lost 0 bases and 10 bases, in that order; junction bases with no gene match: 7. This CDR3 contains 15 residues. The CDR3 is CASSLASDRGGKLFF. In DNA, the CDR3 is TGCGCCAGCAGCTTGGCCTCGGACAGGGGAGGAAAACTGTTTTTT.

This chain connects TRBV7-2 to TRBJ2-3; 8 positions agree with TRBD2. CDR1 and CDR2 from the germline V gene are SGHTA and FQGNSA. The junction had 15 bases not matched to a gene; V was cut back by 7 bases and J by 6 bases. This CDR3 has 16 amino acids. CDR3 in DNA: TGTGCCAGCAACCCCCACGGTCGGGGGGGATCGGATACGCAGTATTTT. This sequence encodes CASNPHGRGGSDTQYF.

This clone showed up just once. The genes are TRBV19 and TRBJ2-1; the D gene is possibly TRBD1 (5 bases). The V end lost 6 bases, the J end lost 8 bases, and 14 bases lay between the germline ends. Germline loops: CDR1 LNHDA, CDR2 SQIVND (reference sequence). There are 13 residues in the CDR3. CDR3 sequence (DNA): TGTGCCAGTAGAAATCAGGGTAGGGATGAGCAGTTCTTC. This gives the protein CASRNQGRDEQFF.

CDR3: CASSGRQGSAYEQYF. As DNA, the CDR3 is TGTGCCAGCAGCGGCCGACAGGGAAGTGCCTACGAGCAGTACTTC. V and J are TRBV7-9 and TRBJ2-7; 7 bases fit TRBD1. CDR3 length: 15 residues. Per the germline V gene, CDR1 is SEHNR and CDR2 is FQNEAQ (reference sequence). V was pared by 5 bases and J by 2 bases, with 9 bases of the junction left unmatched.

The V and J genes are TRBV5-5 and TRBJ1-4; 9 bases line up with TRBD1. Germline V gene data show CDR1 as SGHKS and CDR2 as YYEKEE (reference sequence). Unmatched junction bases numbered 11, after V lost 4 bases and J lost 10 bases. CDR3 size: 15 residues. CDR3 DNA sequence: TGTGCCAGCAGCCTGGACACCGGGACAGGGATAAAACTGTTTTTT. Translating it yields CASSLDTGTGIKLFF.

In this sample, this clone turned up a few times. The chain joins TRBV7-9 to TRBJ2-5, with D perhaps TRBD1 (5 bases). Trimming removed 3 bases at V and 2 bases at J, with 10 bases between. The CDR3 runs 14 residues. Germline lookup yields CDR1 SEHNR and CDR2 FQNEAQ (reference sequence). The CDR3 nucleotides read TGTGCCAGCAGCTTTGCCGACAGACAAGAGACCCAGTACTTC. Encoded protein: CASSFADRQETQYF.

The chain combines TRBV28 with TRBJ1-1; D call uncertain. Trimming pared 1 base from V and 3 bases from J, leaving 9 bases between. CDR3 length: 14 amino acids. Germline V gene sequence: CDR1 MDHEN, CDR2 SYDVKM. CDR3 protein: CASSLFPGDTEAFF. In DNA form, the CDR3 reads TGTGCCAGCAGTTTATTTCCCGGGGACACTGAAGCTTTCTTT.

The chain carries TRBV11-2 and TRBJ1-4; D is uncertain. Trimming stripped 2 bases from V and 3 bases from J, with 10 bases between. Germline V gene lookup returns CDR1 SGHAT and CDR2 FQNNGV. The CDR3 length is 15 residues. The CDR3 DNA follows: TGTGCCAGCAGCTTAAGCTTACAGTCTAATGAAAAACTGTTTTTT. As protein: CASSLSLQSNEKLFF. The full variable domain, in which reference TRBV11-2 and TRBJ1-4 provide the parts outside the CDR3, is EAGVAQSPRYKIIEKRQSVAFWCNPISGHATLYWYQQILGQGPKLLIQFQNNGVVDDSQLPKDRFSAERLKGVDSTLKIQPAKLEDSAVYLCASSLSLQSNEKLFFGSGTQLSVL.